This T cell receptor beta chain appears in the sequencing data of a study of identical twins. From the 5' RACE reads, TCRdb called clonotypes with MiXCR, one entry per CDR3 protein. Counted here are fewer than 500,000 distinct CDR3 sequences, 20% to 30% occurring once; the ten biggest clones make up about 2.7%. General study findings and limits: Conclusions leaned on cross-sectional statistical analysis and did not track the same donors over time.

Germline V gene sequence: CDR1 DFQATT, CDR2 SNEGSKA (reference sequence). Trimming stripped 2 bases from V and 7 bases from J, with 6 bases between. The CDR3 runs 11 residues. This clonotype was counted only a few times. Its antigen is unidentified. The sample was also linked to a second study, of T cells expressing NK-cell markers. That source reports: Researchers got TCR beta repertoires out of sorted CD3+CD56+NKG2C+, CD3+CD56+NKG2C- and CD3+CD56-NKG2C+ T cells. The study found these clonotypes also leading the CD3+CD56-NKG2C+ fraction in a few donors.

The chain recombines TRBV20-1 with TRBJ2-1, with D unresolved. This receptor was taken from a woman aged 18-29 years in good health. Source material: CD4+ T cells sorted from blood. In nucleotides, the CDR3 is TGCAGTGCTAGAAACGGGAATGAGCAGTTCTTC. It is translated as CSARNGNEQFF.